Listed below are T cell receptor beta chains from one sample, sequenced in a study of blood T cells in healthy people across ages. TCRdb fed the 5' RACE reads into MiXCR, producing one record per CDR3 protein. The sample lists 700,000 to 850,000 distinct CDR3 sequences, around 36% occurring once. Sequenced material: blood. These receptor sequences come from a man aged 18 to 29 in good health. Both conserved end residues are trimmed from each CDR3. Each record gives: V gene, J gene, CDR3 length, CDR3 protein.

v_call: TRBV14; j_call: TRBJ2-7; cdr3_length: 11; cdr3_aa: ASSQGTLHEQY
v_call: TRBV4-3; j_call: NA; cdr3_length: 12; cdr3_aa: ASSPKLTLETQY
v_call: TRBV27; j_call: TRBJ2-1; cdr3_length: 14; cdr3_aa: ASSSTGTQDYNEQF
v_call: TRBV7-9; j_call: TRBJ1-1; cdr3_length: 13; cdr3_aa: ASSPWDILNTEAF
v_call: TRBV7-2; j_call: TRBJ1-1; cdr3_length: 12; cdr3_aa: ASSSPTENTEAF
v_call: TRBV20-1; j_call: TRBJ1-2; cdr3_length: 13; cdr3_aa: SAREAGAYFDPTT
v_call: TRBV12-3/TRBV12-4; j_call: TRBJ2-2; cdr3_length: 12; cdr3_aa: AKGTGENTGELF
v_call: TRBV15; j_call: TRBJ1-2; cdr3_length: 13; cdr3_aa: ATSLYSGQGGGYT
v_call: TRBV4-3; j_call: TRBJ2-3; cdr3_length: 15; cdr3_aa: ASSHVGGRLSPDTQY
v_call: TRBV7-7; j_call: TRBJ2-5; cdr3_length: 12; cdr3_aa: ASSFRQGEETQY
v_call: TRBV12-3/TRBV12-4; j_call: TRBJ2-7; cdr3_length: 14; cdr3_aa: ASSPLGQGRWEAQY
v_call: TRBV13; j_call: TRBJ2-5; cdr3_length: 15; cdr3_aa: ASSLGTSGRYRETQY
v_call: TRBV3-1; j_call: TRBJ1-2; cdr3_length: 13; cdr3_aa: ASSQRTGESYGYT
v_call: TRBV21-1; j_call: TRBJ2-7; cdr3_length: 14; cdr3_aa: ASTSCRDRPPYEQY
v_call: TRBV6-6; j_call: TRBJ1-6; cdr3_length: 13; cdr3_aa: ASSYLRRGDIPLH
v_call: TRBV6-6; j_call: TRBJ2-5; cdr3_length: 14; cdr3_aa: ASSPPQRGAVETQY
v_call: TRBV25-1; j_call: TRBJ1-2; cdr3_length: 12; cdr3_aa: ASSEWPGDYGYT
v_call: TRBV6-5; j_call: TRBJ2-7; cdr3_length: 12; cdr3_aa: ASSPGTYSYEQY
v_call: TRBV20-1; j_call: TRBJ2-1; cdr3_length: 6; cdr3_aa: SVGGRF
v_call: TRBV30; j_call: TRBJ2-2; cdr3_length: 12; cdr3_aa: AWSRDIVAGELF
v_call: TRBV5-1; j_call: TRBJ2-2; cdr3_length: 13; cdr3_aa: ASSWDRGRTGELF
v_call: TRBV6-5; j_call: TRBJ1-2; cdr3_length: 11; cdr3_aa: ASSQFSTYGYT
v_call: TRBV7-2; j_call: TRBJ2-7; cdr3_length: 12; cdr3_aa: ASSSGAGSVEQY
v_call: TRBV28; j_call: TRBJ2-7; cdr3_length: 14; cdr3_aa: ASSLPRDYPYNEQY
v_call: TRBV6-1; j_call: TRBJ2-3; cdr3_length: 14; cdr3_aa: ASSEAPVRSTDTQY
v_call: TRBV7-2; j_call: TRBJ2-7; cdr3_length: 11; cdr3_aa: ASSSRVTYEQY
v_call: TRBV20-1; j_call: NA; cdr3_length: 11; cdr3_aa: SATDRNGYEQY
v_call: TRBV15; j_call: TRBJ1-5; cdr3_length: 14; cdr3_aa: ATSRDDVGRDQPQH
v_call: TRBV12-3/TRBV12-4; j_call: TRBJ2-1; cdr3_length: 10; cdr3_aa: ASSPPGNEQF
v_call: TRBV7-2; j_call: TRBJ2-1; cdr3_length: 11; cdr3_aa: ASSLERENEQF
v_call: TRBV12-3/TRBV12-4; j_call: TRBJ1-1; cdr3_length: 13; cdr3_aa: ASSLFGGGTTEAF
v_call: TRBV5-1; j_call: TRBJ2-7; cdr3_length: 12; cdr3_aa: ASSLGLSSYEQY
v_call: TRBV28; j_call: TRBJ1-2; cdr3_length: 13; cdr3_aa: ASSLIGQGFYGYT
v_call: TRBV11-2; j_call: TRBJ1-1; cdr3_length: 10; cdr3_aa: ASSFGGDPAF
v_call: TRBV12-3/TRBV12-4; j_call: TRBJ1-5; cdr3_length: 9; cdr3_aa: ASSFGSARH
v_call: TRBV6-6; j_call: TRBJ2-3; cdr3_length: 15; cdr3_aa: ASNTFLAGTTTDTQY
v_call: TRBV12-3/TRBV12-4; j_call: TRBJ1-5; cdr3_length: 12; cdr3_aa: ASSLVGGYQPQH
v_call: TRBV4-3; j_call: TRBJ2-1; cdr3_length: 14; cdr3_aa: ASSQDQRISYNEQF
v_call: TRBV7-2; j_call: TRBJ2-1; cdr3_length: 11; cdr3_aa: ASSYEASRAGF
v_call: TRBV13; j_call: TRBJ2-7; cdr3_length: 13; cdr3_aa: ASSATGNPSYEQY
v_call: TRBV14; j_call: TRBJ2-5; cdr3_length: 12; cdr3_aa: ASGGQSSQETQY
v_call: TRBV13; j_call: TRBJ2-4; cdr3_length: 11; cdr3_aa: ASSWTGLNIQY